Listed below are T cell receptor beta chains from one sample, sequenced in a study of blood T cell repertoires in COVID-19. Assay: immunoSEQ multiplex PCR; the TCRdb copy retains only in-frame clones and omits some. The profile covers over 400,000 clones, with around 86% appearing a single time and over 1.3% taken by the ten largest. Sequencing used peripheral blood. These receptors were taken from a woman aged 30 to 39 with active or convalescent COVID-19. CDR3s include the opening cysteine and the closing phenylalanine or tryptophan. Fields, in order: J gene, clone size, D gene, V gene, CDR3 DNA, CDR3 protein. A D gene is named only where the DNA matches it firmly. Not every row has a clone size; where given, it reads once, few, many or a size class.

>TRBJ1-2|NA|TRBD1|TRBV20-1
TGCAGTGCGCAACAGGGGAATGGCTACACCTTC
CSAQQGNGYTF
>TRBJ2-1|NA|NA|TRBV5-6
TGTGCCAGCAGCTTTACGGGGATAACCCCCTACAATGAGCAGTTCTTC
CASSFTGITPYNEQFF
>TRBJ1-5|NA|NA|TRBV28
TGTGCCAGCAGTATAGAGGTACAGCCCCAGCATTTT
CASSIEVQPQHF
>TRBJ1-1|NA|NA|TRBV5-6
TGTGCCAGCAGCCCCTGGGGCAGAACCCTGAACACTGAAGCTTTCTTT
CASSPWGRTLNTEAFF
>TRBJ2-7|NA|TRBD1|TRBV18
TGTGCCAGCTCACCACAAACTCCAGGGACAGCCGAGCAGTACTTC
CASSPQTPGTAEQYF
>TRBJ1-6|NA|NA|TRBV10-3
TGTGCCATCAGTGAGGCCCTGGAGGCCTATAATTCACCCCTCCACTTT
CAISEALEAYNSPLHF
>TRBJ1-6|few|NA|TRBV19
TGTGCCAGTAGATCACAGAATTCACCCCTCCACTTT
CASRSQNSPLHF
>TRBJ2-2|NA|TRBD2|TRBV27
TGTGCCAGCAGTTTTACTAGCGGGAACACCGGGGAGCTGTTTTTT
CASSFTSGNTGELFF
>TRBJ1-3|NA|NA|TRBV3-1/TRBV3-2
TGTGCCAGCAGCCAGGGAGTAAACTCTGGAAACACCATATATTTT
CASSQGVNSGNTIYF
>TRBJ2-7|NA|TRBD2|TRBV5-1
TGCGCCAGCAGGGGGGGACTAGCAGGTACCCACGAGCAGTACTTC
CASRGGLAGTHEQYF
>TRBJ1-1|NA|TRBD1|TRBV20-1
TGCAGTACTACGGACAGGACTGAAGCTTTCTTT
CSTTDRTEAFF
>TRBJ2-3|NA|NA|TRBV10-3
TGTGCCGCTAGTGTCGGCGGCACAGATACGCAGTATTTT
CAASVGGTDTQYF
>TRBJ2-2|NA|TRBD2|TRBV19
TGTGCCAGTGGGACTAGCGGGGGGGTCAAAACCGGGGAGCTGTTTTTT
CASGTSGGVKTGELFF
>TRBJ2-3|NA|NA|TRBV5-1
TGCGCCAGCAGCTTGGTGGGCGGGGGCCCAGATACGCAGTATTTT
CASSLVGGGPDTQYF
>TRBJ2-7|NA|TRBD1|TRBV11-2
TGTGCCAGCAGCCCAACAGGGGGCTTCGGGGAGCAGTACTTC
CASSPTGGFGEQYF
>TRBJ2-2|few|NA|TRBV5-1
TGCGCCAGCAGCTTGGTGGGGGCCGGCGGGGAGCTGTTTTTT
CASSLVGAGGELFF
>TRBJ1-5|few|NA|TRBV6-5
TGTGCCAGCAGTCCGGCAGGGTGGTGGCAGCCCCAGCATTTT
CASSPAGWWQPQHF
>TRBJ2-2|NA|TRBD2|TRBV30
TGTGCCTTCTGCTATAGCGGGAGCGGGACCGGGGAGCTGTTTTTT
CAFCYSGSGTGELFF
>TRBJ2-5|NA|TRBD1|TRBV7-9
TGTGCCAGCAGCTTAGGGGGGACAGGGGGCGCGGAGACCCAGTACTTC
CASSLGGTGGAETQYF
>TRBJ2-1|NA|TRBD2|TRBV19
TGTGCCAGTAGATGGGGTGATACTAGCGGGAGAGGGTACAATGAGCAGTTCTTC
CASRWGDTSGRGYNEQFF
>TRBJ1-2|many|NA|TRBV25-1
TGTGCCAGTAGAGAGGGCAGGAACTATGGCTACACCTTC
CASREGRNYGYTF
>TRBJ1-1|NA|NA|TRBV12-3/TRBV12-4
TGTGCCAGCAGTTTGGGGCAGGGGAGTGAAGCTTTCTTT
CASSLGQGSEAFF
>TRBJ2-7|NA|TRBD2|TRBV4-1
TGCGCCAGCAGCCCGGTGACTAGCGGGAGAAGCGAGCAGTACTTC
CASSPVTSGRSEQYF
>TRBJ2-1|few|TRBD2|TRBV25-1
TGTGCCAGCAGTTCGGGAGCGGGAGAATATGAGCAGTTCTTC
CASSSGAGEYEQFF
>TRBJ1-3|NA|TRBD1|TRBV7-8
TGTGCCAGCAGCCCTATCTTAGGACAGGCCGTCTCTGGAAACACCATATATTTT
CASSPILGQAVSGNTIYF
>TRBJ2-5|NA|TRBD2|TRBV5-1
TGCGCCAGCAGCCTAGCGGGGCTGGGGGAGACCCAGTACTTC
CASSLAGLGETQYF
>TRBJ1-1|NA|NA|TRBV19
TGTGCCAGTAGTATAGCCAGTATGAACACTGAAGCTTTCTTT
CASSIASMNTEAFF
>TRBJ1-5|few|TRBD1|TRBV27
TGTGCCAGCAGTCCCGGGACAGGCAATCAGCCCCAGCATTTT
CASSPGTGNQPQHF
>TRBJ1-5|once|TRBD1|TRBV5-1
TGCGCCAGCAGCTTGGCGGGACAGGGCAATCAGCCCCAGCATTTT
CASSLAGQGNQPQHF
>TRBJ2-7|NA|NA|TRBV18
TGTGCCAGCTCCCTCCTAGAGGAGCAGTACTTC
CASSLLEEQYF
>TRBJ1-5|few|TRBD1|TRBV5-1
TGCGCCAGCAGCCCCGGGACAGGGTCGGTTCAGCCCCAGCATTTT
CASSPGTGSVQPQHF
>TRBJ2-7|once|TRBD2|TRBV5-1
TGCGCCAGCAGCTTGGCGCCGGGACTAGCGGGAGGGCGGTTTTCTTACGAGCAGTACTTC
CASSLAPGLAGGRFSYEQYF
>TRBJ2-1|NA|TRBD2|TRBV6-2/TRBV6-3
TGTGCCAGCAGTTACTGGGGACTAGCGGGGGACAATGAGCAGTTCTTC
CASSYWGLAGDNEQFF
>TRBJ1-6|once|NA|TRBV4-1
TGCGCCAGCAGCGGTATACCCTCCGGCGGGTATAATTCACCCCTCCACTTT
CASSGIPSGGYNSPLHF
>TRBJ2-6|NA|NA|TRBV4-2
TGTGCCAGCAGCCAAGATGCGCCTTTCTCTGGGGCCAACGTCCTGACTTTC
CASSQDAPFSGANVLTF